This TCR beta chain is drawn from a study of shared clonotypes between healthy human individuals. Method: immunoSEQ multiplex PCR; TCRdb's copy keeps in-frame clones and lacks some. Among approximately 500,000 clones listed, approximately 84% were seen once. Points from the study as a whole: Represented genetic and exposure-history diversity was restricted by having few donors. Clonotype sharing across donors was expected to vary with sequencing depth.

Concerning this clone itself: Its antigen is not identified.

This CDR3 spans 13 amino acids. Germline-derived CDR1 and CDR2 are SGHAT and FQNNGV. Trimming shortened V by 6 bases and J by 6 bases, and 12 bases separated the two germline ends. Sequencing was performed on PBMCs. V is TRBV11-2 and J is TRBJ2-4; D is perhaps TRBD1 (5 bases). The receptor was isolated from a woman aged 40 to 49 in good health. Some clones in this sample may be carry-over from other donors' samples. CDR3 bases: TGTGCCAGCAGTTTGCTCCAGGGAAACATTCAGTACTTC. Protein sequence: CASSLLQGNIQYF.